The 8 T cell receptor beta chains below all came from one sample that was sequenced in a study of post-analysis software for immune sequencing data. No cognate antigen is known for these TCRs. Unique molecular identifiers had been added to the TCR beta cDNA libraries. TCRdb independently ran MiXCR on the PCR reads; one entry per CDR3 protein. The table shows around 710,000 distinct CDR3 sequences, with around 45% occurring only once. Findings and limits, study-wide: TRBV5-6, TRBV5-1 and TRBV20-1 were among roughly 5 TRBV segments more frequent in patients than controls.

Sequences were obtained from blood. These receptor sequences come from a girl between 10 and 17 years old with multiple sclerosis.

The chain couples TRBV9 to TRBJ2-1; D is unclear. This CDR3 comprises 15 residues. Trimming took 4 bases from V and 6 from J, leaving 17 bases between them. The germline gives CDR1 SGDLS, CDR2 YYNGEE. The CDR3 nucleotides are TGTGCCAGCAGCCCGGCGATGTCAGGCCCCAATGAGCAGTTCTTC. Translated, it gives CASSPAMSGPNEQFF.

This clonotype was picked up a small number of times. The CDR3 region has the DNA TGTGCCAGCAGTCACGACAGGGGGCTACACACCGGGGAGCTGTTTTTT. Its protein is CASSHDRGLHTGELFF. The genes are TRBV6-6 and TRBJ2-2, with 10 bases matching TRBD1. This CDR3 has 16 residues. Germline values: CDR1 MNHNY, CDR2 SVGAGI (reference sequence). The V gene end was trimmed by 5 bases and the J gene end by 3 bases; junction bases not matched to a gene: 6.

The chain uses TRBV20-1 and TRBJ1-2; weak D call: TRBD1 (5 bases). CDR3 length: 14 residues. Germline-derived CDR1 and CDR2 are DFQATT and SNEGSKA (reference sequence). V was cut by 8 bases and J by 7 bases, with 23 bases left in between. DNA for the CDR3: TGCAGTTCGGGACGGCCTAGCGGTGAGGGTGGCTACACCTTC. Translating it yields CSSGRPSGEGGYTF.

The CDR3 DNA is TGCAGTGCCAGCGAGCCGGGGCGTGAAAAACTGTTTTTT. Amino acids: CSASEPGREKLFF. The chain has TRBV20-1 and TRBJ1-4, with TRBD1 as a possible D gene (5 bases). CDR3 length equals 13 residues. V was shortened by 6 bases and J by 7 bases, with 15 bases between the two germline ends. The germline V gene has CDR1 DFQATT and CDR2 SNEGSKA (reference sequence).

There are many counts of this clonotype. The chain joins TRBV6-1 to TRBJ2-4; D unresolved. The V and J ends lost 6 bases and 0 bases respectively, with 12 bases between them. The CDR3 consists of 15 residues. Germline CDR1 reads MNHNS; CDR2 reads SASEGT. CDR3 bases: TGTGCCAGCAGCCTACGCAATCTAGCCAAAAACATTCAGTACTTC. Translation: CASSLRNLAKNIQYF.

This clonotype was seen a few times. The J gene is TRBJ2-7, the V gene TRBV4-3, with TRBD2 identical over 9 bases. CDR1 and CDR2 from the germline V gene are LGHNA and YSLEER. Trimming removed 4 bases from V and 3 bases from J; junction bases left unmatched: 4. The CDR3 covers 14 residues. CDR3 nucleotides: TGCGCCAGCAGCCCAATGACTAGCGGCTACGAGCAGTACTTC. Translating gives CASSPMTSGYEQYF.

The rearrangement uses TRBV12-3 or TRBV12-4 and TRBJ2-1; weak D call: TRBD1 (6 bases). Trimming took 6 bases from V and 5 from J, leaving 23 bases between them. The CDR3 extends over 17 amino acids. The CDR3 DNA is TGTGCCAGCAGCCTAGGGTCTGGGACAAGAGCTCACAATGAGCAGTTCTTC. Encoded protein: CASSLGSGTRAHNEQFF.

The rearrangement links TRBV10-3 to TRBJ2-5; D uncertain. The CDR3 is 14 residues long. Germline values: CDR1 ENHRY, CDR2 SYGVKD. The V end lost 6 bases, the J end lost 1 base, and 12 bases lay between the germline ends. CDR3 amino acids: CAIRESRGQETQYF. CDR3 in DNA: TGTGCCATCAGGGAAAGTAGAGGCCAAGAGACCCAGTACTTC.